Presented here are 2 T cell receptor beta chains from one specimen sequenced in a study of T cell repertoires in cytomegalovirus infection (dated by TCRdb to between 2017 and 2020). The data were produced on an Illumina HiSeq 1500. TCRdb itself trimmed the public reads at Q25 with fastp, ran MiXCR and retained productive beta chains. All rows with the same CDR3 protein become a single entry with the most common DNA and genes. The sample yields about 830,000 distinct CDR3 sequences; 30% to 35% were counted once. Roughly an eighth of the sample is in the top ten clones. No antigen has been identified for these receptors. This specimen's treatment or condition label, interpreted: in vitro stimulation with specific CMV peptide epitopes to enrich CMV-specific T cells. The source was cultured CD8+ T cells from PBMCs, collected from culture after CMV antigen stimulation. Receptors were obtained from a human donor in good health (CMV status not recorded). Some clones in this sample may be carry-over from other donors' samples.

This clonotype was detected a few times. This may be a read error: a much more frequent sequence differs by one nucleotide. The rearrangement joins TRBV27 to TRBJ1-6; 7 nucleotides align to TRBD1. The CDR3 runs 15 residues. V shed 5 bases, J shed 1 base, and the junction held 2 bases outside the gene matches. Germline V gene data show CDR1 as MNHEY and CDR2 as SMNVEV (reference sequence). The CDR3, as DNA: TGTGCCAGCAGTGCGACAGGGTCCTATAATTCACCCCTCCACTTT. Translating gives CASSATGSYNSPLHF.

This clonotype was recorded at least ten times. The chain uses TRBV7-2 and TRBJ2-7; weak D call: TRBD1 (5 bases). The CDR3 covers 14 residues. V dropped 2 bases and J dropped 0 bases, with 8 bases sitting between them. Germline CDR1 and CDR2: SGHTA and FQGNSA. The CDR3: CASSLNRFSYEQYF. As DNA, the CDR3 is TGTGCCAGCAGCTTAAACAGGTTCTCCTACGAGCAGTACTTC. Filled out from reference TRBV7-2 and TRBJ2-7, the complete variable domain reads GAGVSQSPSNKVTEKGKDVELRCDPISGHTALYWYRQSLGQGLEFLIYFQGNSAPDKSGLPSDRFSAERTGGSVSTLTIQRTQQEDSAVYLCASSLNRFSYEQYFGPGTRLTVT.